The TCR beta chain described here comes from a study of regulatory T cells in long-lasting Graves disease. This clonotype showed up many times. To make TCR beta libraries, researchers used iRepertoire HTBI primers and Arm-PCR of CDR3 regions. MiXCR, applied by TCRdb to the multiplex PCR reads, yields one record per CDR3 protein. The repertoire holds about 220,000 distinct CDR3 sequences, with roughly a fifth as singletons. Deletions cut 4 bases from V and 6 bases from J, with 16 bases between. Germline V gene lookup returns CDR1 SGHRS and CDR2 YFSETQ. CDR3 length: 15 residues. The time point here: newly diagnosed GD, antithyroid drugs for less than 3 months. Following extraction of RNA from PBMCs, that RNA was used to make the TCR library. In addition, the sample was reused for a study of T cells in Graves' hyperthyroidism and ophthalmopathy.

The source material was peripheral blood mononuclear cells (PBMCs), sampled at new diagnosis, from a patient treated with antithyroid drugs. The origin of this receptor is a woman in her twenties or thirties with Graves disease. This chain connects TRBV5-1 to TRBJ2-2; tentatively, D is TRBD1 (5 bases). The CDR3 region is CASSPTEGAPGELFF. In nucleotides, the CDR3 is TGCGCCAGCAGCCCTACGGAAGGGGCGCCCGGGGAGCTGTTTTTT.